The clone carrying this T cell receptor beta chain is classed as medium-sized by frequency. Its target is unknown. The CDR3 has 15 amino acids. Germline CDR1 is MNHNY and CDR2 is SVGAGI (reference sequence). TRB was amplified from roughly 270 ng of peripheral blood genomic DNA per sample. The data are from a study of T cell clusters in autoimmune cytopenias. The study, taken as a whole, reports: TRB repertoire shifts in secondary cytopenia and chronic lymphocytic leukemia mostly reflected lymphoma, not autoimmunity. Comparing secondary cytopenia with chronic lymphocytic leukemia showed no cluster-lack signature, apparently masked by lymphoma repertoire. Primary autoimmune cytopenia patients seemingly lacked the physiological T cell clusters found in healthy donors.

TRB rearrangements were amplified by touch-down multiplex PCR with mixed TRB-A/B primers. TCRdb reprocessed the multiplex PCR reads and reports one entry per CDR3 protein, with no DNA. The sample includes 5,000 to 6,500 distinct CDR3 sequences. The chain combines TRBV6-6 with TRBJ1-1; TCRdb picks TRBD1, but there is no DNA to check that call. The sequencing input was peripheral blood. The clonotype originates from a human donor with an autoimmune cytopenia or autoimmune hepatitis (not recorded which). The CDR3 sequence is CASSTGTAMNTEAFF.